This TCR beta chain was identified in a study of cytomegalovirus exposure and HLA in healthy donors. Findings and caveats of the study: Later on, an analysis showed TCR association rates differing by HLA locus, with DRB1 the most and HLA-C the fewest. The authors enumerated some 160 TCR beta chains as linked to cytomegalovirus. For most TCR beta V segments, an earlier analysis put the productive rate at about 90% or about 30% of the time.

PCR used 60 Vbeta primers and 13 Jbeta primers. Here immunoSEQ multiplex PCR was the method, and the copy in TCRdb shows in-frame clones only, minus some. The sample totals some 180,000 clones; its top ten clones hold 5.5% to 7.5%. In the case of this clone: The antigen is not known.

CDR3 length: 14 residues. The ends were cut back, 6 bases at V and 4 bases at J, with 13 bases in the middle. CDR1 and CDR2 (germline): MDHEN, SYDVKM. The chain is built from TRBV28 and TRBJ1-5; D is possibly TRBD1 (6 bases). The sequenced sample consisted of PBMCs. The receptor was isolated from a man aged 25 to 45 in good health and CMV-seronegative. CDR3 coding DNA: TGTGCCAGCAGCCCAGGGACAAGTAATCAGCCCCAGCATTTT. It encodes CASSPGTSNQPQHF.